Listed below are T cell receptor beta chains from one sample, sequenced in a study of breast tumors, draining lymph nodes, adjacent tissues. TCRdb reanalysed the multiplex PCR reads using MiXCR and keeps one entry per CDR3 protein. The table has 290,000 or so distinct CDR3 sequences, 30% seen once. Sequenced material: axillary lymph node tissue. Receptors originate from a female donor with breast cancer. Some clones in this sample may be carry-over from other donors' samples. Each CDR3 is given with its conserved first and last residue. D genes are given only for firm matches. Some rows mark clone size as missing; the rest say once, few, many or name a class of expanded clone.

d_gene,j_gene,v_gene,abundance,CDR3nt,CDR3aa
TRBD1,TRBJ2-1,TRBV7-3,many,TGTGCCAGCAGCTTGTTTCCCGGGACAGGGGGCAATGAGCAGTTCTTC,CASSLFPGTGGNEQFF
-,TRBJ2-7,TRBV7-2,-,TGTGCCAGCAGCTCGCAAAAGGTTCGCTCCTACGAGCAGCACTTC,CASSSQKVRSYEQHF
-,TRBJ2-3,TRBV7-2,many,TGTGCCAGCAGCTGGGGAAGCACAGATACGCAGTATTTT,CASSWGSTDTQYF
TRBD1,TRBJ2-7,TRBV6-1,-,TGTGCCAGCATGCATTCGACAGGGGGTGTAGGTGTACTCCCCGAGCAGTACTTC,CASMHSTGGVGVLPEQYF
TRBD2,TRBJ2-5,TRBV20-1,-,TGCAGTGCTAGCCCTCAGCCAGGGACTACCGGAAAAGAGACCCAGCACTTC,CSASPQPGTTGKETQHF
-,TRBJ2-7,TRBV19,many,TGTGCCAGTAGTATCCGGAAGAACTCCTACGAGCAGTACTTC,CASSIRKNSYEQYF
TRBD2,TRBJ2-7,TRBV20-1,many,TGCAGTGCTAGTAACCCGAGACTAGCGGGAGCCTACGAGCAGTACTTC,CSASNPRLAGAYEQYF
-,TRBJ2-7,TRBV18,-,TGTGCCAGCTCCGAGGACAGTCCCTACGAGCAGTACTTC,CASSEDSPYEQYF
TRBD2,TRBJ2-1,TRBV5-4,-,TGTGCCAGCAGAAAGCGGGAGGCCCCCAATGAGCAGTTCTTC,CASRKREAPNEQFF
TRBD1,TRBJ2-7,TRBV30,-,TGTGCCTGGAGCGGACAGGTTGGCGCCTACGAGCAGTACTTC,CAWSGQVGAYEQYF
-,TRBJ1-6,TRBV11-3,-,TGTGCCAGCAGCTACGGGGAATCACCCCTCCACTTT,CASSYGESPLHF
-,TRBJ2-1,TRBV6-5,-,TGTGCCAGCAGTTACTCCTCTTACAAGGCCCAGCGTTACAATGAGCAGTTCTTC,CASSYSSYKAQRYNEQFF
-,TRBJ2-5,TRBV6-6,many,TGTGCCAGCAAAAACAGGGGGGGGGAGACCCAGTACTTC,CASKNRGGETQYF
TRBD1,TRBJ2-3,TRBV19,many,TGTGCCAGCCGGCGACAGGGTAGCACAGATACGCAGTATTTT,CASRRQGSTDTQYF
-,TRBJ2-3,TRBV5-4,many,TGTGCCAGCAGCTTGGTTGGACAGTCCACAGATACGCAGTATTTT,CASSLVGQSTDTQYF
TRBD1,TRBJ1-2,TRBV25-1,many,TGTGCCAGCAGTAGTCGACAGGGGTTGGATGGCTACACCTTC,CASSSRQGLDGYTF
-,TRBJ1-2,TRBV6-5,-,TGTGCCAGCAGTCACACCGAGGGGATCGGCTACACCTTC,CASSHTEGIGYTF